A selection of T cell receptor beta chains follows, all from one sample in a study of T cell responses to AZD1222 COVID-19 vaccine. Assay used: immunoSEQ multiplex PCR; TCRdb lists only in-frame clones, some missing. This table holds roughly 110,000 clones, under 95% found once. Sequencing was performed on peripheral blood, taken 28 days after the second AZD1222 dose. The receptors stem from an adult who received the AZD1222 COVID-19 vaccine. Each CDR3 is given with its conserved first and last residue. Each record gives: J gene, V gene, clone size, D gene, CDR3 protein, CDR3 DNA. D genes are given only for firm matches. Clone size is not always given. Where it is, it says once, few, many or a class for expanded clones.

>TRBJ1-2|TRBV19|once|TRBD1
CASSIAGGLYGYTF
TGTGCCAGTAGTATCGCAGGGGGTCTCTATGGCTACACCTTC
>TRBJ2-1|TRBV7-2|-|-
CASRHKAGGGEQFF
TGTGCCAGCAGACATAAAGCGGGTGGCGGTGAGCAGTTCTTC
>TRBJ2-7|TRBV6-2/TRBV6-3|-|-
CASSYRVFGEQYF
TGTGCCAGCAGTTACAGGGTTTTTGGCGAGCAGTACTTC
>TRBJ1-4|TRBV19|-|-
CASALFATNEKLFF
TGTGCCAGTGCTTTATTTGCAACTAATGAAAAACTGTTTTTT
>TRBJ2-5|TRBV7-8|-|-
CASSVDSLGETQYF
TGTGCCAGCAGCGTTGACTCCCTGGGCGAGACCCAGTACTTC
>TRBJ1-2|TRBV28|-|-
CASRPSPGAGYTF
TGTGCCAGCAGACCTTCGCCAGGGGCGGGCTACACCTTC
>TRBJ2-2|TRBV19|once|-
CASSMVGAGELFF
TGTGCCAGTAGTATGGTGGGGGCCGGGGAGCTGTTTTTT
>TRBJ2-5|TRBV6-2/TRBV6-3|-|TRBD2
CASSTSGSGETQYF
TGTGCCAGCAGCACTAGCGGGAGTGGGGAGACCCAGTACTTC
>TRBJ2-2|TRBV11-2|-|-
CASSSTTNTGELFF
TGTGCCAGCAGCTCAACGACGAACACCGGGGAGCTGTTTTTT
>TRBJ2-3|TRBV14|-|TRBD2
CASSPLAGGNTDTQYF
TGTGCCAGCAGCCCCTTAGCGGGGGGGAACACAGATACGCAGTATTTT
>TRBJ1-1|TRBV27|-|-
CASSLRPETEAFF
TGTGCCAGCAGTTTACGACCCGAAACTGAAGCTTTCTTT
>TRBJ2-2|TRBV27|-|-
CASSPVAPGTGELFF
TGTGCCAGCAGCCCTGTAGCCCCGGGCACCGGGGAGCTGTTTTTT
>TRBJ1-2|TRBV4-1|-|TRBD1
CASSYSGQFSYGYTF
TGCGCCAGCAGCTATTCGGGACAGTTTTCCTATGGCTACACCTTC
>TRBJ1-5|TRBV28|-|-
CASSLGVGGARQPQHF
TGTGCCAGCAGTTTAGGCGTAGGGGGGGCTAGGCAGCCCCAGCATTTT
>TRBJ1-2|TRBV5-1|once|-
CASSLAQGLGDGYTF
TGCGCCAGCAGCTTGGCCCAGGGGTTGGGGGATGGCTACACCTTC
>TRBJ2-2|TRBV6-5|-|TRBD1
CASSYGTGDTGELFF
TGTGCCAGCAGTTACGGGACAGGGGACACCGGGGAGCTGTTTTTT
>TRBJ2-5|TRBV5-1|-|TRBD1
CASSLVGQGATGRETQYF
TGCGCCAGCAGCTTGGTCGGGCAGGGGGCGACGGGAAGGGAGACCCAGTACTTC